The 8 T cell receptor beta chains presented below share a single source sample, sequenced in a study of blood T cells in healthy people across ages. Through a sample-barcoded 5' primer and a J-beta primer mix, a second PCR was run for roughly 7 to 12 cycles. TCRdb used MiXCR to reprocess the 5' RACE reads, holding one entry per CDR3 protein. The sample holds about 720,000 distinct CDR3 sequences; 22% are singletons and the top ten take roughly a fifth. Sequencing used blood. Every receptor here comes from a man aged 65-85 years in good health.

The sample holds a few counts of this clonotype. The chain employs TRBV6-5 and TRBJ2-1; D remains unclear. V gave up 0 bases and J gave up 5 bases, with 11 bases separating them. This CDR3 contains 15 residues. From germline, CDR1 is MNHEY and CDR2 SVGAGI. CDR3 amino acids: CASSYSWNRNNEQFF. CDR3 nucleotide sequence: TGTGCCAGCAGTTACTCTTGGAATCGTAACAATGAGCAGTTCTTC.

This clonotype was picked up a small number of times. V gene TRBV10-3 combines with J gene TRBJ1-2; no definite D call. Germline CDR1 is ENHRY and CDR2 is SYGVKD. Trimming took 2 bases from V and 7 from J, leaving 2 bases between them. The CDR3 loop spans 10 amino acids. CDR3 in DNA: TGTGCCATCAGTGAGGTTGGCTACACCTTC. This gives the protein CAISEVGYTF.

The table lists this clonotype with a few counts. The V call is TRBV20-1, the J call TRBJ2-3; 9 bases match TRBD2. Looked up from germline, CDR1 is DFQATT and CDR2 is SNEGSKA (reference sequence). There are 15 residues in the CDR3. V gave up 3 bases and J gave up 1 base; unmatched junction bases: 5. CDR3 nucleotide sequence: TGCAGTGCTAGTAAACTAGCGGGTGGCACAGATACGCAGTATTTT. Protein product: CSASKLAGGTDTQYF.

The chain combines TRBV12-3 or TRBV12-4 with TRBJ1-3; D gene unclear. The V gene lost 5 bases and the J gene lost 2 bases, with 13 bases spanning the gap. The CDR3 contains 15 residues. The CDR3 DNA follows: TGTGCCAGCAGTCCTCGGTTCGTGCCTGGAAACACCATATATTTT. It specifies CASSPRFVPGNTIYF.

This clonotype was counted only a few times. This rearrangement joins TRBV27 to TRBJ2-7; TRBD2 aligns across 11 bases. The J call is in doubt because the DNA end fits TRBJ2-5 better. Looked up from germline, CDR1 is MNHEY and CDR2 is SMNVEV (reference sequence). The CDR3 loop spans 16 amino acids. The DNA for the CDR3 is TGTGCCAGCAGTTCAATTAGCGGGGGGGGTCTATTGACCCAGTACTTC. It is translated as CASSSISGGGLLTQYF.

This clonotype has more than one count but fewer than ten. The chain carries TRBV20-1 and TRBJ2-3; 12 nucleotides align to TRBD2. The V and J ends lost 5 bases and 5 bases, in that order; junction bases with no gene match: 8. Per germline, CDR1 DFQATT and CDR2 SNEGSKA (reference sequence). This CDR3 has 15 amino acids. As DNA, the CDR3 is TGCAGTGCTTTCCCTAGCGGGGGGGCCTTAGATACGCAGTATTTT. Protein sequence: CSAFPSGGALDTQYF.

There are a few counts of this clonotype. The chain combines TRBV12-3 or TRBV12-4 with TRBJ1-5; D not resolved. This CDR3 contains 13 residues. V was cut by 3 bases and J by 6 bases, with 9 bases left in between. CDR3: CASSFGQTQPQHF. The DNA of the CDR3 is TGTGCCAGCAGTTTTGGGCAGACTCAGCCCCAGCATTTT.

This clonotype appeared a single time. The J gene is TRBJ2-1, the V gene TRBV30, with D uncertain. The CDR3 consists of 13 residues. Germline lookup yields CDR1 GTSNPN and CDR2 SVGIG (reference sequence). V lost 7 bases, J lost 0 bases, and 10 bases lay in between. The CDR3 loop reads CAFDKSSYNEQFF. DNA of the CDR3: TGTGCCTTTGACAAGAGCTCCTACAATGAGCAGTTCTTC.